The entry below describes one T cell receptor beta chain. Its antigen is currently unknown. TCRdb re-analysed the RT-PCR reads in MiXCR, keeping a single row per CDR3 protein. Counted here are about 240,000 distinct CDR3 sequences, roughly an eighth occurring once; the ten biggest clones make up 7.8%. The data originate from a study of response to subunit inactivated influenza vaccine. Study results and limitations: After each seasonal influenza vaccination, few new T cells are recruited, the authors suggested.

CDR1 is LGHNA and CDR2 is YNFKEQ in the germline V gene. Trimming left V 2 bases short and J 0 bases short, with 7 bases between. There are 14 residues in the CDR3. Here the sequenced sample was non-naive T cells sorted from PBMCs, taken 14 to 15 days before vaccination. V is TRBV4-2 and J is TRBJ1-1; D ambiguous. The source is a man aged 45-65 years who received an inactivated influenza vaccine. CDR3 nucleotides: TGTGCCAGCAGCCAACCCTTCATGAACACTGAAGCTTTCTTT. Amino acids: CASSQPFMNTEAFF.